The rows below give T cell receptor beta chains drawn from one sample of a study of T-cell reconstitution after alpha-beta-depleted transplantation in children. Each CDR3 protein is one row after TCRdb ran MiXCR on the PCR reads. The sample holds 780,000 or so distinct CDR3 sequences; around 17% are singletons and the top ten take around 5.3%. Sequenced here: PBMCs, mostly from graft donor cells, sampled 360 days after TCRalphabeta/CD19-depleted stem cell transplant. The source of these receptors is a male patient between 10 and 17 years old who had a stem cell transplant for acute lymphoblastic leukemia, so the T cells may come from the graft donor. The CDR3 runs from the conserved cysteine through the conserved F or W. Fields, in order: D gene, V gene, J gene, clone size, CDR3 DNA, CDR3 protein. A D gene is named only where the DNA matches it firmly. Clone size, where shown, is once, few, many, or a class for clones that have expanded.

.,TRBV10-3,TRBJ2-5,few,TGTGCCATCAGTGTGGGGGGGCCCCAAGAGACCCAGTACTTC,CAISVGGPQETQYF
.,TRBV5-1,TRBJ2-7,few,TGCGCCAGCAGCTTGGCGGCGGGTGCTTCCTACGAGCAGTACTTC,CASSLAAGASYEQYF
TRBD2,TRBV12-5,TRBJ2-3,.,TGTGCTAGTGGTCTGGTACTAGCGGGAGATACAAATACGCAGTATTTT,CASGLVLAGDTNTQYF
TRBD1,TRBV4-1,TRBJ2-6,.,TGCGCCAGCAGCCACTCGATAGGACAGGGGACCCCCTCTGGGGCCAACGTCCTGACTTTC,CASSHSIGQGTPSGANVLTF
.,TRBV12-3/TRBV12-4,TRBJ2-7,many,TGTGCCAGCAGTTTAGATTACCTCTCCTACGAGCAGTACTTC,CASSLDYLSYEQYF
.,TRBV6-6,TRBJ2-7,.,TGTGCCAGCACTCAGAAGACCACCTACGAGCAGTACTTC,CASTQKTTYEQYF
TRBD2,TRBV27,TRBJ2-7,.,TGTGCCAGCAGTTTATTAGCGGGAAGGAGCTCCTACGAGCAGTACTTC,CASSLLAGRSSYEQYF
.,TRBV10-3,TRBJ2-5,.,TGTGCCATCAGTGAGTCAAACTCACAAGAGACCCAGTACTTC,CAISESNSQETQYF
.,TRBV6-1,TRBJ2-6,few,TGTGCCAGCAGTAGGACACGGCGCTCCTCTGGGGCCAACGTCCTGACTTTC,CASSRTRRSSGANVLTF
.,TRBV5-1,TRBJ2-2,.,TGCGCCAGCAGCTTGCCAGCTAACACCGGGGAGCTGTTTTTT,CASSLPANTGELFF
.,TRBV5-5,TRBJ2-3,.,TGTGCCAGCAGCATCCTGACCCTGCACACAGATACGCAGTATTTT,CASSILTLHTDTQYF
TRBD2,TRBV6-5,TRBJ2-7,.,TGTGCCAGCAGTTCCCTGGGACTAGCGGGAGGGCTCTACGAGCAGTACTTC,CASSSLGLAGGLYEQYF
TRBD2,TRBV20-1,TRBJ2-1,few,TGCAGTGCTAGAGATGATGGAGGGAGGGCTGCCTACAATGAGCAGTTCTTC,CSARDDGGRAAYNEQFF
.,TRBV15,TRBJ2-5,.,TGTGCCACCAGCACAAACAGGGGAGGGACCCAGTACTTC,CATSTNRGGTQYF
.,TRBV10-3,TRBJ2-7,many,TGTGCCATCAGTGTAGAGTACCCTTACGAGCAGTACTTC,CAISVEYPYEQYF
TRBD1,TRBV6-5,TRBJ1-2,.,TGTGCCAGCAGTTTCCTTCGGACAGGGGATAACTATGGCTACACCTTC,CASSFLRTGDNYGYTF